These T cell receptor beta chains were read from a single sample in a study of beta chain features in type 1 diabetes. Data came from immunoSEQ multiplex PCR; TCRdb stores just in-frame clones and leaves some out. The sample lists some 410,000 clones, roughly 11% occurring once. Sequences were obtained from naive CD4+ T cells from blood. Source of these receptors: a young woman in good health. CDR3s include the opening cysteine and the closing phenylalanine or tryptophan. The D gene is left open where the match is weak. Size tells how often a clone was seen (once, few, many) or the class of an expanded clone, and some rows leave it out.

V gene	J gene	D gene	clone size	CDR3 protein	CDR3 DNA
TRBV5-1	TRBJ2-1	.	.	CASHSDSSYNEQFF	TGCGCCAGCCATTCGGACAGCTCCTACAATGAGCAGTTCTTC
TRBV27	TRBJ1-4	TRBD1	.	CASSSQLQGELFF	TGTGCCAGCAGTTCCCAACTCCAGGGGGAACTGTTTTTT
TRBV4-2	TRBJ1-2	.	.	CASSQPDTVNYGYTF	TGTGCCAGCAGCCAACCAGACACAGTTAACTATGGCTACACCTTC
TRBV15	TRBJ1-2	.	.	CATSRAGRGALNGYTF	TGTGCCACCAGCAGAGCGGGGCGGGGGGCCCTGAATGGCTACACCTTC
TRBV10-3	TRBJ2-5	.	.	CAIQTQYF	TGTGCCATCCAAACCCAGTACTTC
TRBV7-9	TRBJ2-7	.	.	CASSSGDEQYF	TGTGCCAGCAGCTCAGGTGACGAGCAGTACTTC
TRBV28	TRBJ2-6	.	few	CASSLARANSGANVLTF	TGTGCCAGCAGTTTGGCCAGAGCAAACTCTGGGGCCAACGTCCTGACTTTC
TRBV13	TRBJ2-3	.	.	CASSSSGADTQYF	TGTGCCAGCAGCTCGTCGGGAGCCGATACGCAGTATTTT
TRBV6-5	TRBJ2-1	TRBD2	.	CASSGGGPYNEQFF	TGTGCCAGCTCGGGAGGAGGGCCCTACAATGAGCAGTTCTTC
TRBV4-2	TRBJ2-5	TRBD2	few	CASSQDLGLAGETQYF	TGTGCCAGCAGCCAGGATTTGGGACTAGCGGGCGAGACCCAGTACTTC
TRBV29-1	TRBJ1-4	.	few	CSVVSNNEKLFF	TGCAGCGTTGTCAGTAATAATGAAAAACTGTTTTTT
TRBV2	TRBJ2-1	.	few	CASTRDSYNEQFF	TGTGCCAGCACTAGGGACTCCTACAATGAGCAGTTCTTC
TRBV19	TRBJ2-4	.	few	CASSIPTGLTKNIQYF	TGTGCCAGTAGTATACCGACGGGATTGACCAAAAACATTCAGTACTTC
TRBV7-2	TRBJ1-2	TRBD1	.	CASSATGQGSYGYTF	TGTGCCAGCAGCGCAACGGGACAGGGATCCTATGGCTACACCTTC
TRBV2	TRBJ1-1	.	.	CASSSDRNTEAFF	TGTGCCAGCAGCTCGGACAGGAACACTGAAGCTTTCTTT
TRBV7-8	TRBJ2-2	TRBD1	.	CASSGLRGRTGELFF	TGTGCCAGCTCCGGGTTAAGGGGGCGCACCGGGGAGCTGTTTTTT
TRBV29-1	TRBJ1-2	.	many	CSVGSRNYGYTF	TGCAGCGTTGGAAGCCGGAACTATGGCTACACCTTC
TRBV6-5	TRBJ2-5	TRBD1	.	CASRNTGVPQETQYF	TGTGCCAGCAGGAATACAGGGGTCCCCCAAGAGACCCAGTACTTC
TRBV6-5	TRBJ1-3	.	few	CASSYGRSSGNTIYF	TGTGCCAGCAGTTACGGACGGAGCTCTGGAAACACCATATATTTT
TRBV29-1	TRBJ2-5	.	few	CSVEAPGLEKETQYF	TGCAGCGTTGAAGCCCCGGGGCTGGAAAAAGAGACCCAGTACTTC
TRBV7-3	TRBJ2-3	.	.	CASSLSSGPGTDTQYF	TGTGCCAGCAGCTTATCCAGCGGGCCCGGCACAGATACGCAGTATTTT
TRBV15	TRBJ2-3	TRBD2	.	CATSRDLLAGGDTQYF	TGTGCCACCAGCAGAGATTTATTAGCGGGAGGGGATACGCAGTATTTT
TRBV27	TRBJ2-1	TRBD2	.	CASSFSRLANEQFF	TGTGCCAGCAGTTTTTCGAGACTAGCCAATGAGCAGTTCTTC